One and the same sample provided the 8 T cell receptor beta chains below, sequenced in a study of CXCR3-negative and CXCR3-positive naive CD8 T cells (dated 2019 in TCRdb). What the research found in general, with its limitations: Compared with CXCR3-negative naive cells, CXCR3-positive naive cells had TRB CDR3s with higher hydrophobicity (lower Kidera factor 4), lower energy, and higher strength and volume indices.

Antigens for these TCRs are unknown. Reads for this sample came from a NextSeq 550. The Human TCR Profiling Kit (MiLaboratory) was used to make UMI-labeled 5' RACE TRB cDNA libraries. After the reads were reprocessed by TCRdb, one entry was made per CDR3 protein sequence, with no DNA. The table for this sample lists 150,000 to 180,000 distinct CDR3 sequences. Nearly 0.5% of the sample comes from the top ten. Sequenced: naive CXCR3+ CD8+ T cells from blood. This specimen's cell subset or site label, interpreted: CD45RO-CCR7+CD27+CD95- naive CD8+ T cells expressing CXCR3 (TNR3+). All receptors derive from a human donor in good health. Some clones in this sample may be carry-over from other donors' samples.

This sequence joins TRBV11-2 and TRBJ1-6; TCRdb gives TRBD1 as the D gene, but with no DNA this cannot be confirmed. The CDR3 runs 16 residues. Germline lookup yields CDR1 SGHAT and CDR2 FQNNGV. The chain's CDR3 is CASSLEYDRINSPLHF. The whole variable domain, remainder taken from reference TRBV11-2 and TRBJ1-6, is EAGVAQSPRYKIIEKRQSVAFWCNPISGHATLYWYQQILGQGPKLLIQFQNNGVVDDSQLPKDRFSAERLKGVDSTLKIQPAKLEDSAVYLCASSLEYDRINSPLHFGNGTRLTVT.

The chain has TRBV7-9 and TRBJ2-7; TCRdb picks TRBD1, but there is no DNA to check that call. Germline V gene lookup returns CDR1 SEHNR and CDR2 FQNEAQ (reference sequence). This CDR3 spans 13 amino acids. The CDR3 here is CARKYRGIYEQYF.

V is TRBV28 and J is TRBJ1-1; TCRdb names TRBD1, which stays unverified in the absence of DNA. The CDR3 has 14 residues. Germline CDR1 MDHEN, CDR2 SYDVKM. This CDR3 reads CASSEQGMGTEAFF.

The chain uses TRBV7-6 and TRBJ2-1; TCRdb returns TRBD2, unconfirmable since there is no DNA. Germline V gives CDR1 SGHVS, CDR2 FNYEAQ. This CDR3 comprises 14 residues. CDR3 residues: CASSLGTSGNEQFF.

The chain carries TRBV5-4 and TRBJ2-7; absent DNA, TCRdb's TRBD1 call cannot be checked. CDR3 length: 15 residues. Germline lookup yields CDR1 SGHNT and CDR2 YYREEE (reference sequence). CDR3 in amino acids: CASSPPTATVREQYF.

The chain links TRBV2 to TRBJ2-2; TCRdb gives TRBD2 as the D gene, but with no DNA this cannot be confirmed. Germline V gene data show CDR1 as SNHLY and CDR2 as FYNNEI. CDR3 size: 14 residues. The CDR3 is CASLASGGTGELFF.

V and J are TRBV4-1 and TRBJ2-5; TCRdb names TRBD2, which stays unverified in the absence of DNA. From germline, CDR1 is MGHRA and CDR2 YSYEKL. The CDR3 runs to 15 residues. CDR3 region: CASSQGAGGPETQYF.

The CDR3 reads CSVLDQGGETQYF. The chain links TRBV29-1 to TRBJ2-5; the D call of TRBD1 rests on TCRdb alone, since no DNA is present to check it. Germline lookup yields CDR1 SQVTM and CDR2 ANQGSEA. This CDR3 comprises 13 residues.